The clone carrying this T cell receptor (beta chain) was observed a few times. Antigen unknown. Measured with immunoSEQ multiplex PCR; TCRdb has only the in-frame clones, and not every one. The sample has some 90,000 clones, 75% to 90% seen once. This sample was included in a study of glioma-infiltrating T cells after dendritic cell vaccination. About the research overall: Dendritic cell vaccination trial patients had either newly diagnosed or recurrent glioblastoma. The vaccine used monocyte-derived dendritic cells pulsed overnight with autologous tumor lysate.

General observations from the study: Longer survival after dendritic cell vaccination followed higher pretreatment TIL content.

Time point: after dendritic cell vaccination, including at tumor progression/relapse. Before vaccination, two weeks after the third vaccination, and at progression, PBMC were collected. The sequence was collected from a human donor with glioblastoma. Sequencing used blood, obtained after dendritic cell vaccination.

The CDR3 region has the DNA TGTGCCAGCTCACCACCCTCAGGGAATAATTCACCCCTCCACTTT. Encoded protein: CASSPPSGNNSPLHF. This chain connects TRBV18 to TRBJ1-6; maybe TRBD1 (5 bases). CDR1 and CDR2 from the germline V gene are KGHSH and LQKENI. This CDR3 region has 15 residues. V lost 0 bases and J 5 bases, leaving 8 bases between the germline ends.